This TCR beta chain was obtained from a study of neoadjuvant anti-PD-1 for oral cavity cancer. Study-level information: Non-progressing patients received a fourth nivolumab dose near day 43, then surgery on days 50-56. Whole-study findings and limits: Each response group had just a few patients in TCR analyses.

The CDR3 runs 11 residues. Germline V CDR1 and CDR2: SNHLY, FYNNEI. Trimming took 5 bases from V and 5 from J, leaving 6 bases between them. Notes on this clone: Its antigen is not identified.

Clones were sequenced by immunoSEQ multiplex PCR, and TCRdb holds only the in-frame ones, with some missing. The repertoire holds about 6,600 clones, with 50% to 75% as singletons. The sequence came from a person aged 40 to 85 with oral cavity squamous cell carcinoma. The genes are TRBV2 and TRBJ1-2; perhaps TRBD1 as D (5 bases). This material consisted of tumor tissue, taken before nivolumab (anti-PD-1) treatment. The CDR3 protein is CASSRQYGYTF. Here the CDR3 DNA reads TGTGCCAGCAGTCGACAGTATGGCTACACCTTC.